The 25 T cell receptor beta chains listed next were all sequenced from one sample in a study of blood T cell repertoires in COVID-19 (dated by TCRdb to about 2020). Libraries were built with the immunoSEQ multiplex PCR assay. TCRdb retrieved this table from immuneACCESS and kept in-frame rearrangements only. Not all clones are present; in checked studies, unresolved V genes account for under half, and no reason is known for the remainder. Within this sample are 300,000 to 400,000 clones, with approximately 85% of them counted one time only. The ten largest account for approximately 7.6% of the sample. Material: peripheral blood. The receptor source for this set is a human donor in a cohort sampled during active COVID-19.

The V and J genes are TRBV7-9 and TRBJ2-5, with D possibly being TRBD2 (6 bases). There are 15 residues in the CDR3. The germline gives CDR1 SEHNR, CDR2 FQNEAQ (reference sequence). V lost 5 bases and J 3 bases, leaving 16 bases between the germline ends. This CDR3 reads CASSPGLILKETQYF. The CDR3 bases are TGTGCCAGCAGCCCGGGACTGATACTTAAAGAGACCCAGTACTTC. The full variable domain, with the rest looked up from reference TRBV7-9 and TRBJ2-5, is DTGVSQNPRHKITKRGQNVTFRCDPISEHNRLYWYRQTLGQGPEFLTYFQNEAQLEKSRLLSDRFSAERPKGSFSTLEIQRTEQGDSAMYLCASSPGLILKETQYFGPGTRLLVL.

The genes are TRBV7-6 and TRBJ2-1, with TRBD2 matching over 8 bases. Germline V gene lookup returns CDR1 SGHVS and CDR2 FNYEAQ. The CDR3 has 16 residues. The V gene end was trimmed by 4 bases and the J gene end by 1 base; junction bases not matched to a gene: 6. This chain's CDR3 is CASSSVRGGSYNEQFF. CDR3 coding DNA: TGTGCCAGCAGCTCAGTTCGCGGGGGGTCCTACAATGAGCAGTTCTTC.

V and J are TRBV10-3 and TRBJ1-2; D may be TRBD1 (6 bases). The germline gives CDR1 ENHRY, CDR2 SYGVKD. Trimming took 6 bases from V and 7 from J, leaving 24 bases between them. This CDR3 comprises 16 residues. The CDR3 DNA reads as TGTGCCATCAGCAATCCCCAGAAGACAGGCCATCGTGGCTACACCTTC. Protein sequence: CAISNPQKTGHRGYTF.

This chain links TRBV29-1 with TRBJ2-3, with D uncertain. The CDR3 loop spans 13 amino acids. The germline V and J ends were trimmed by 4 bases and 2 bases, with 10 bases remaining between them. Per the germline V gene, CDR1 is SQVTM and CDR2 is ANQGSEA. The CDR3 DNA reads as TGCAGCGTTGTCCCCTTACTCACAGATACGCAGTATTTT. Translation gives CSVVPLLTDTQYF.

The chain couples TRBV6-5 to TRBJ1-4; perhaps TRBD1 as D (5 bases). The V gene's germline CDR1 is MNHEY and CDR2 SVGAGI. V was trimmed by 8 bases and J by 0 bases, leaving 10 bases between them. The CDR3 loop spans 14 amino acids. DNA for the CDR3: TGTGCCAGCCACTCGACAGCAACTAATGAAAAACTGTTTTTT. Translating gives CASHSTATNEKLFF.

The V and J genes are TRBV30 and TRBJ1-5; no clear D gene. V was cut by 2 bases and J by 0 bases, with 5 bases left in between. CDR1 and CDR2 (germline): GTSNPN, SVGIG (reference sequence). The CDR3 is 13 amino acids. CDR3 region: CAWSPNSNQPQHF. The CDR3, as DNA: TGTGCCTGGAGTCCTAATAGCAATCAGCCCCAGCATTTT.

The rearrangement joins TRBV5-8 to TRBJ2-1; D call uncertain. This CDR3 is built from 13 residues. The V and J ends lost 0 bases and 5 bases respectively, with 6 bases between them. Germline V gene sequence: CDR1 SGHTS, CDR2 YDEGEE. CDR3: CASSLDNHNEQFF. CDR3 nucleotides: TGTGCCAGCAGCTTGGACAACCACAATGAGCAGTTCTTC.

The genes are TRBV7-3 and TRBJ2-7; the D gene is possibly TRBD1 (5 bases). Germline V gene lookup returns CDR1 SGHTA and CDR2 FQGTGA. V shed 2 bases and J shed 6 bases, with 17 bases lying between them. The CDR3 covers 15 residues. The CDR3, as DNA: TGTGCCAGCAGCTTAGACGACAGTTCCCGTTCCGAGCAGTACTTC. This encodes CASSLDDSSRSEQYF. Full variable domain (remainder filled in from reference TRBV7-3 and TRBJ2-7): GAGVSQTPSNKVTEKGKYVELRCDPISGHTALYWYRQSLGQGPEFLIYFQGTGAADDSGLPNDRFFAVRPEGSVSTLKIQRTERGDSAVYLCASSLDDSSRSEQYFGPGTRLTVT.

V usage is TRBV7-2 and J usage is TRBJ1-4; TRBD1 aligns across 7 bases. This CDR3 has 14 amino acids. V trimming: 3 bases; J trimming: 7 bases; junction bases outside the gene matches: 5. Looked up from germline, CDR1 is SGHTA and CDR2 is FQGNSA. The CDR3, as DNA: TGTGCCAGCAGCTTGTCGGGACAGCTTGAAAAACTGTTTTTT. Translation gives CASSLSGQLEKLFF.

This chain connects TRBV12-3 or TRBV12-4 to TRBJ2-1; TRBD2 aligns across 11 bases. This CDR3 is 13 amino acids long. J was trimmed by 10 bases and V by 6 bases; bases with no gene match: 5. This chain's CDR3 is CASSLGLAEEQFF. DNA for the CDR3: TGTGCCAGCAGCCTGGGACTAGCGGAGGAGCAGTTCTTC.

The chain links TRBV7-9 to TRBJ2-3, with 9 bases aligning to TRBD2. This CDR3 has 18 residues. Germline trimming cut 0 bases from V and 0 bases from J; bases unmatched to any gene: 7. Per germline, CDR1 SEHNR and CDR2 FQNEAQ (reference sequence). The CDR3 DNA follows: TGTGCCAGCAGCTTAGCGTCTAGCGGGGTAACTAGCACAGATACGCAGTATTTT. This encodes CASSLASSGVTSTDTQYF.

The genes are TRBV5-6 and TRBJ2-3; 8 bases align to TRBD2. This CDR3 is 15 amino acids long. V was clipped by 0 bases and J by 0 bases; unmatched bases: 0. CDR1 and CDR2 (germline): SGHDT, YYEEEE. In DNA form, the CDR3 reads TGTGCCAGCAGCTTGGAGCGGGGGAGCACAGATACGCAGTATTTT. It specifies CASSLERGSTDTQYF.

The chain couples TRBV5-6 to TRBJ1-2; D unclear. From germline, CDR1 is SGHDT and CDR2 YYEEEE. Trimming cost V 0 bases and J 11 bases, with 8 bases left between them. The CDR3 length is 11 residues. The CDR3 here is CASSLGFAYTF. DNA for the CDR3: TGTGCCAGCAGCTTGGGATTCGCGTACACCTTC.

This clone appeared many times. The CDR3 spells CASSQTQGSTEAFF. The CDR3 coding sequence is TGTGCCAGCAGTCAAACACAGGGAAGCACTGAAGCTTTCTTT. V gene TRBV6-5 combines with J gene TRBJ1-1, with D perhaps TRBD1 (6 bases). V was pared by 5 bases and J by 4 bases, with 14 bases between. CDR3 length equals 14 residues. Germline lookup yields CDR1 MNHEY and CDR2 SVGAGI.

The genes are TRBV6-2 or TRBV6-3 and TRBJ2-5; the match to TRBD2 covers 10 bases. The CDR3 is made up of 16 amino acids. Germline lookup yields CDR1 MNHEY and CDR2 SVGEGT. V trimming: 2 bases; J trimming: 1 base; junction bases outside the gene matches: 4. The CDR3 loop reads CASSYGLAGAQETQYF. The CDR3 nucleotides are TGTGCCAGCAGTTACGGGCTAGCGGGGGCCCAAGAGACCCAGTACTTC.

The chain carries TRBV19 and TRBJ1-2; TRBD1 agrees at 7 bases. CDR1 LNHDA and CDR2 SQIVND come from the germline V gene (reference sequence). The CDR3 runs 14 residues. J gave up 5 bases and V 3 bases, and 6 bases lay outside the gene matches. The CDR3 nucleotides are TGTGCCAGTAGTATTCTCGACAGGGATTATGGCTACACCTTC. Protein: CASSILDRDYGYTF.

This chain joins TRBV6-5 and TRBJ2-3, with 8 bases lining up with TRBD1. CDR1 is MNHEY, CDR2 SVGAGI, per germline. The CDR3 extends over 14 amino acids. With 8 bases clipped from V and 1 base from J, the junction kept 5 bases outside the gene matches. The CDR3 region is CASARGPGTDTQYF. CDR3 coding DNA: TGTGCCAGCGCCAGGGGGCCCGGCACAGATACGCAGTATTTT.

The chain recombines TRBV2 with TRBJ1-4, with 11 nucleotides matching TRBD1. The J segment lost 7 bases and the V segment lost 6 bases, leaving 4 bases of the junction unmatched. Germline loops: CDR1 SNHLY, CDR2 FYNNEI. The CDR3 has 14 residues. The CDR3 spells CASSGDRGSEKLFF. In nucleotides, the CDR3 is TGTGCCAGCAGCGGGGACAGGGGGAGTGAAAAACTGTTTTTT.

The chain combines TRBV14 with TRBJ2-7, with a weak D call TRBD1 (6 bases). The CDR3 consists of 17 residues. V gave up 4 bases and J gave up 2 bases, with 21 bases separating them. CDR1 is SGHDN and CDR2 is FVKESK in the germline V gene. CDR3 protein: CASSPGPTGWGPYEQYF. CDR3 sequence (DNA): TGTGCCAGCAGCCCGGGACCTACAGGGTGGGGCCCCTACGAGCAGTACTTC.

V is TRBV13 and J is TRBJ1-2; no firm D call. The V end was cut by 5 bases, the J end by 0 bases, with 10 bases between. The germline CDR1 and CDR2 sequences are PRHDT and FYEKMQ (reference sequence). This CDR3 has 14 residues. CDR3 sequence: CASSPGGANYGYTF. The CDR3 nucleotides are TGTGCCAGCAGCCCCGGTGGAGCTAACTATGGCTACACCTTC.

The rearrangement links TRBV10-3 to TRBJ2-7; TRBD1 agrees at 8 bases. V shed 6 bases, J shed 2 bases, and the junction held 6 bases outside the gene matches. CDR1 and CDR2 from the germline V gene are ENHRY and SYGVKD. This CDR3 has 14 amino acids. The CDR3 DNA is TGTGCCATCAGGAACCCGGGACAGGCCTACGAGCAGTACTTC. Encoded protein: CAIRNPGQAYEQYF.

The V call is TRBV5-6, the J call TRBJ2-2; D is perhaps TRBD1 (5 bases). The CDR3 contains 18 residues. With 2 bases removed from V and 0 bases from J, the gap between germline ends came to 17 bases. Germline-derived CDR1 and CDR2 are SGHDT and YYEEEE. The CDR3 nucleotides read TGTGCCAGCAGCTTACCAGGGTGGGAAGAAACGAACACCGGGGAGCTGTTTTTT. This codes for CASSLPGWEETNTGELFF. The full variable domain, its missing parts supplied by reference TRBV5-6 and TRBJ2-2, is DAGVTQSPTHLIKTRGQQVTLRCSPKSGHDTVSWYQQALGQGPQFIFQYYEEEERQRGNFPDRFSGHQFPNYSSELNVNALLLGDSALYLCASSLPGWEETNTGELFFGEGSRLTVL.

The rearrangement links TRBV12-5 to TRBJ2-7; tentative D call: TRBD1 (5 bases). This CDR3 has 15 residues. The ends were cut back, 0 bases at V and 1 base at J, with 10 bases in the middle. Per germline, CDR1 LGHNT and CDR2 FRNRAP. CDR3 DNA sequence: TGTGCTAGTGGTTTGGTAGTAGACAGATCCTACGAGCAGTACTTC. Protein sequence: CASGLVVDRSYEQYF.

The table lists this clone with a count of one. This sequence joins TRBV3-1 (or the pseudogene TRBV3-2) and TRBJ2-7, with 9 bases lining up with TRBD2. Trimming cost V 2 bases and J 0 bases; bases outside gene matches: 2. CDR3 length: 15 residues. Per germline, CDR1 LGHDT and CDR2 YNNKEL (reference sequence). In nucleotides, the CDR3 is TGTGCCAGCAGCCAATATAGCGGGAGCTCCTACGAGCAGTACTTC. This sequence encodes CASSQYSGSSYEQYF.

The gene calls are TRBV7-2 and TRBJ1-2, with 8 nucleotides matching TRBD1. This CDR3 spans 15 amino acids. The V and J ends lost 4 bases and 3 bases, in that order; junction bases with no gene match: 7. The germline V gene has CDR1 SGHTA and CDR2 FQGNSA. CDR3 in amino acids: CASSYAGQGHYGYTF. The CDR3 nucleotides are TGTGCCAGCAGCTACGCCGGACAGGGACACTATGGCTACACCTTC.